Presented here are 18 T cell receptor beta chains from one specimen sequenced in a study of cytomegalovirus exposure and HLA in healthy donors. Repertoires were generated with immunoSEQ multiplex PCR, while TCRdb's copy carries only in-frame clones and drops some. The table includes 110,000 or so clones, about 88% detected once. The sample taken for sequencing was PBMCs. All receptors derive from a man younger than 30 in good health and CMV-seropositive.

This sequence joins TRBV27 and TRBJ2-7; 10 bases fit TRBD2. The length of the CDR3 is 18 residues. Trimming took 5 bases from V and 3 from J; bases not matched to a gene: 16. Germline V CDR1 and CDR2: MNHEY, SMNVEV (reference sequence). The CDR3 region has the DNA TGTGCCAGCAGTCCTTTGGAGGATCGTCTAGCGGGGGTCTACGAGCAGTACTTC. Translating gives CASSPLEDRLAGVYEQYF.

V usage is TRBV11-2 and J usage is TRBJ2-7, with D unresolved. CDR1 and CDR2 (germline): SGHAT, FQNNGV. The CDR3 runs to 18 residues. V was cut by 0 bases and J by 6 bases, with 24 bases left in between. CDR3 region: CASSLDHGISRRSLEQYF. The CDR3 DNA reads as TGTGCCAGCAGCTTAGATCATGGCATATCGAGAAGGAGTCTCGAGCAGTACTTC.

There are a few counts of this clone. V gene TRBV29-1 combines with J gene TRBJ1-1, with unresolved D. The V and J ends lost 4 bases and 7 bases respectively, with 7 bases between them. This CDR3 is 10 amino acids long. Per germline, CDR1 SQVTM and CDR2 ANQGSEA. The CDR3 is CSVGEVEAFF. In nucleotides, the CDR3 is TGCAGCGTTGGTGAGGTTGAAGCTTTCTTT.

The rearrangement uses TRBV6-5 and TRBJ1-1; no firm D call. Trimming stripped 0 bases from V and 1 base from J, with 9 bases between. The germline V gene encodes CDR1 MNHEY and CDR2 SVGAGI. The CDR3 consists of 15 residues. CDR3 loop: CASSYSGRANTEAFF. The CDR3 region has the DNA TGTGCCAGCAGTTACTCGGGCAGAGCGAACACTGAAGCTTTCTTT.

V and J are TRBV7-9 and TRBJ2-1, with TRBD2 matching 8 bases. The ends lost 1 base at V and 8 bases at J; junction bases unmatched: 4. Germline assignment: CDR1 SEHNR and CDR2 FQNEAQ (reference sequence). This CDR3 region has 14 residues. In DNA, the CDR3 is TGTGCCAGCAGCTTAGGTCGGCGGGGGGATGAGCAGTTCTTC. This sequence encodes CASSLGRRGDEQFF.

V gene TRBV6-4 combines with J gene TRBJ1-2; D is unresolved. The V gene's germline CDR1 is MRHNA and CDR2 SNTAGT. CDR3 length: 16 amino acids. Trimming pared 0 bases from V and 4 bases from J, leaving 15 bases between. The CDR3 DNA follows: TGTGCCAGCAGTGACTCGAATTTCCCAGGCGCCTATGGCTACACCTTC. It is translated as CASSDSNFPGAYGYTF.

The rearrangement links TRBV5-1 to TRBJ1-1, with no clear D. The V gene lost 3 bases and the J gene lost 1 base, with 13 bases spanning the gap. The CDR3 runs 15 residues. Germline V CDR1 and CDR2: SGHRS, YFSETQ. The CDR3 loop is CASSWLTGANTEAFF. In DNA, the CDR3 is TGCGCCAGCAGCTGGCTCACGGGTGCGAACACTGAAGCTTTCTTT. The full variable domain, completed using reference TRBV5-1 and TRBJ1-1, is KAGVTQTPRYLIKTRGQQVTLSCSPISGHRSVSWYQQTPGQGLQFLFEYFSETQRNKGNFPGRFSGRQFSNSRSEMNVSTLELGDSALYLCASSWLTGANTEAFFGQGTRLTVV.

This clone was seen just once. V is TRBV29-1 and J is TRBJ1-1; no reliable D call. The CDR3 length is 11 residues. In germline, CDR1 is SQVTM, CDR2 ANQGSEA. Between the trimmed V and J ends, which lost 4 bases and 8 bases, there was a span of 11 bases. This CDR3 is CSVVGDWEAFF. The CDR3 DNA is TGCAGCGTTGTTGGAGACTGGGAAGCTTTCTTT.

The chain is built from TRBV6-6 and TRBJ2-7; possibly TRBD1 for D (5 bases). Germline lookup yields CDR1 MNHNY and CDR2 SVGAGI (reference sequence). This CDR3 comprises 15 residues. V was cut by 0 bases and J by 2 bases, with 11 bases left in between. The DNA for the CDR3 is TGTGCCAGCAGTTACTCGGGCAGGGCGACCTACGAGCAGTACTTC. Protein sequence: CASSYSGRATYEQYF.

The chain carries TRBV10-3 and TRBJ1-2, with TRBD1 matching 7 bases. The CDR3 has 14 amino acids. Germline CDR1 is ENHRY and CDR2 is SYGVKD. The V gene end was trimmed by 4 bases and the J gene end by 2 bases; junction bases not matched to a gene: 4. CDR3 bases: TGTGCCATCAGTGGACAGGGCGTCAACTATGGCTACACCTTC. It yields the protein CAISGQGVNYGYTF.

The chain combines TRBV5-4 with TRBJ1-1, with D hard to call. With 3 bases removed from V and 6 bases from J, the gap between germline ends came to 12 bases. Germline V gives CDR1 SGHNT, CDR2 YYREEE (reference sequence). CDR3 length: 13 residues. This chain's CDR3 is CASSWGGAPEAFF. Written as DNA, the CDR3 is TGTGCCAGCAGCTGGGGAGGCGCCCCTGAAGCTTTCTTT.

The chain carries TRBV4-2 and TRBJ1-1; 8 bases match TRBD1. There are 15 residues in the CDR3. Germline trimming cut 4 bases from V and 3 bases from J; bases unmatched to any gene: 7. The V gene's germline CDR1 is LGHNA and CDR2 YNFKEQ. The CDR3 here is CASSLSGGRDTEAFF. As DNA, the CDR3 is TGTGCCAGCAGCCTCTCAGGGGGCCGGGACACTGAAGCTTTCTTT.

This clone was seen a single time. This chain uses TRBV18 with TRBJ1-1; 8 bases fit TRBD1. Germline CDR1 reads KGHSH; CDR2 reads LQKENI. Trimming cost V 3 bases and J 1 base; bases outside gene matches: 4. This CDR3 is built from 15 residues. The chain's CDR3 is CASSPPGQENTEAFF. For the CDR3, the DNA is TGTGCCAGCTCACCTCCGGGACAGGAGAACACTGAAGCTTTCTTT.

The chain joins TRBV6-1 to TRBJ2-3; D possibly corresponds to TRBD2 (6 bases). CDR1 and CDR2 (germline): MNHNS, SASEGT. CDR3 length: 18 amino acids. The germline V and J ends were trimmed by 0 bases and 6 bases, with 22 bases remaining between them. The CDR3 loop is CASSEAPPLTRFTDTQYF. The CDR3 DNA follows: TGTGCCAGCAGTGAAGCCCCACCTCTGACTAGGTTTACTGATACGCAGTATTTT.

The chain recombines TRBV15 with TRBJ2-1; 8 positions agree with TRBD1. In germline, CDR1 is LNHNV, CDR2 YYDKDF (reference sequence). The V segment lost 0 bases and the J segment 4 bases; nucleotides outside the gene matches: 2. This CDR3 spans 15 amino acids. The CDR3 sequence: CATSREGQVYNEQFF. The CDR3 coding sequence is TGTGCCACCAGCAGAGAGGGACAGGTTTACAATGAGCAGTTCTTC.

This clone has just a few counts. The genes are TRBV10-1 and TRBJ2-1, with 7 bases fitting TRBD2. Germline loops: CDR1 WNHNN, CDR2 SYGVQD (reference sequence). With V trimmed by 0 bases and J by 10 bases, 3 bases remained unmatched. This CDR3 region has 13 residues. The CDR3 spells CASSESKRGEQFF. The CDR3, as DNA: TGCGCCAGCAGTGAGTCGAAGCGGGGAGAGCAGTTCTTC.

The chain employs TRBV7-6 and TRBJ1-3; maybe TRBD1 (5 bases). V lost 5 bases and J lost 1, with 12 bases in between. CDR1 and CDR2 (germline): SGHVS, FNYEAQ. The CDR3 is 15 amino acids. CDR3 in DNA: TGTGCCAGCAGCCCGGGGGGAGTTTCTGGAAACACCATATATTTT. It is translated as CASSPGGVSGNTIYF.

V and J are TRBV19 and TRBJ2-3, with TRBD1 matching 11 bases. V trimming: 2 bases; J trimming: 4 bases; junction bases outside the gene matches: 2. The germline gives CDR1 LNHDA, CDR2 SQIVND (reference sequence). This CDR3 comprises 15 residues. DNA of the CDR3: TGTGCCAGTAGTATATTGGGACAGGGGGCAGATACGCAGTATTTT. Translating it yields CASSILGQGADTQYF. Full variable domain (missing parts from reference TRBV19 and TRBJ2-3): DGGITQSPKYLFRKEGQNVTLSCEQNLNHDAMYWYRQDPGQGLRLIYYSQIVNDFQKGDIAEGYSVSREKKESFPLTVTSAQKNPTAFYLCASSILGQGADTQYFGPGTRLTVL.